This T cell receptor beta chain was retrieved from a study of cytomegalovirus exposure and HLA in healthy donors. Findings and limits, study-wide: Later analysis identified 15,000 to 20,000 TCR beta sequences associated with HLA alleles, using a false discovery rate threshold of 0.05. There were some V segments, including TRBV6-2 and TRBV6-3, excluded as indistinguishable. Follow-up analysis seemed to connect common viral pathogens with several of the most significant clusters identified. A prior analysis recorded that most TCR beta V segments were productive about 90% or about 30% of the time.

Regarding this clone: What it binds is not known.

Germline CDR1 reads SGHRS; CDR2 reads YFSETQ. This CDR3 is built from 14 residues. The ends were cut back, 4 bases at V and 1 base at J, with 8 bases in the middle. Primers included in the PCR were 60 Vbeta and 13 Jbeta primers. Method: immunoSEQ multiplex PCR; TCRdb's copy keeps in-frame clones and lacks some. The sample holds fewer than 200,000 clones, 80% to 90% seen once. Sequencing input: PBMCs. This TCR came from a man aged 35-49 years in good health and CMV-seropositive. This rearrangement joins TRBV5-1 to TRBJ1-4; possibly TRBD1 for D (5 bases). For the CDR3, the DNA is TGCGCCAGCAGCCTCACAGGAACTAATGAAAAACTGTTTTTT. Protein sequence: CASSLTGTNEKLFF.